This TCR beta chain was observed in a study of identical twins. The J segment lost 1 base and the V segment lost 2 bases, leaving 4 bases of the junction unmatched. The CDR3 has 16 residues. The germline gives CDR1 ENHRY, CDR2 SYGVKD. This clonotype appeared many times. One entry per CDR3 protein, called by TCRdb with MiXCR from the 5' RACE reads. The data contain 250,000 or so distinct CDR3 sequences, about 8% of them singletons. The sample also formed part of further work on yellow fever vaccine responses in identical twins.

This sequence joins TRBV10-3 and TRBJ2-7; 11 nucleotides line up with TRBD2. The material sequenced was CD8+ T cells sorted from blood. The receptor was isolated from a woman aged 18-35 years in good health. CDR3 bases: TGTGCCATCAGTGAGGAAGCTAGCGGGAGGTCCTACGAGCAGTACTTC. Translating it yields CAISEEASGRSYEQYF.